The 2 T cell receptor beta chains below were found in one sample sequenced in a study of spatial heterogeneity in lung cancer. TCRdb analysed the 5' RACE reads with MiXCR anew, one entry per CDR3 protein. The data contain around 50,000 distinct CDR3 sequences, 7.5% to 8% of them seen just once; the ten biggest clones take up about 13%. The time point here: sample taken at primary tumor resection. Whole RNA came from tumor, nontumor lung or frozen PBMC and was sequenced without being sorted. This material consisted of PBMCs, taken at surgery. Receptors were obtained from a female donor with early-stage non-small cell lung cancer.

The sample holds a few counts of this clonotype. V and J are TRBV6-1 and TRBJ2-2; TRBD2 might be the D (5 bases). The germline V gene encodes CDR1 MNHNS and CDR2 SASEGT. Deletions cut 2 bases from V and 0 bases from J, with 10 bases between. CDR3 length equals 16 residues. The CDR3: CASSERWGANTGELFF. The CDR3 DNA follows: TGTGCCAGCAGTGAACGATGGGGAGCGAACACCGGGGAGCTGTTTTTT.

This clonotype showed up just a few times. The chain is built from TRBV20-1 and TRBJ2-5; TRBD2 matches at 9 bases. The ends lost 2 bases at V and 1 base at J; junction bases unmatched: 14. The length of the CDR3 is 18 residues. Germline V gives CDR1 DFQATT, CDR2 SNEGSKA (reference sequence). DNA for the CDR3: TGCAGTGCTAGACAACTCCACGGGGCGGGGGGGCCCCAAGAGACCCAGTACTTC. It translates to CSARQLHGAGGPQETQYF.